These 28 T cell receptor beta chains were sequenced from one sample in a study of blood T cell repertoires in COVID-19. Method: immunoSEQ multiplex PCR; TCRdb's copy keeps in-frame clones and lacks some. This table holds about 87,000 clones, roughly 87% found once. The sample was peripheral blood. Receptors originate from a woman at least 80 years old with acute or convalescent COVID-19.

The V call is TRBV7-2, the J call TRBJ2-2, with a possible D match to TRBD1 (6 bases). Germline CDR1 SGHTA, CDR2 FQGNSA. Trimming left V 1 base short and J 5 bases short, with 11 bases between. CDR3 length: 15 residues. Here the CDR3 reads CASSLDNRVTGELFF. CDR3 in DNA: TGTGCCAGCAGCTTAGACAACAGGGTTACCGGGGAGCTGTTTTTT.

V is TRBV9 and J is TRBJ2-5; possibly TRBD1 for D (5 bases). Trimming shortened V by 2 bases and J by 3 bases, and 14 bases separated the two germline ends. The CDR3 spans 15 residues. Germline lookup yields CDR1 SGDLS and CDR2 YYNGEE. CDR3 in DNA: TGTGCCAGCAGCGTTGGATGGGGCTTGGAAGAGACCCAGTACTTC. It yields the protein CASSVGWGLEETQYF. The full variable domain, with the rest looked up from reference TRBV9 and TRBJ2-5, is DSGVTQTPKHLITATGQRVTLRCSPRSGDLSVYWYQQSLDQGLQFLIQYYNGEERAKGNILERFSAQQFPDLHSELNLSSLELGDSALYFCASSVGWGLEETQYFGPGTRLLVL.

The chain combines TRBV19 with TRBJ2-3; 7 bases match TRBD1. The CDR3 sequence is 13 residues long. With V trimmed by 1 base and J by 6 bases, 1 base remained unmatched. CDR1 LNHDA and CDR2 SQIVND come from the germline V gene (reference sequence). CDR3 sequence (DNA): TGTGCCAGTAGTATAGCGACAGGGGATACGCAGTATTTT. Amino acids: CASSIATGDTQYF.

The rearrangement uses TRBV2 and TRBJ2-7, with 8 positions matching TRBD1. The CDR3 consists of 14 residues. CDR1 and CDR2 (germline): SNHLY, FYNNEI. Trimming removed 8 bases from V and 2 bases from J; junction bases left unmatched: 8. The CDR3 loop is CASEKDRVTYEQYF. The CDR3 coding sequence is TGTGCCAGCGAAAAGGACAGGGTGACCTACGAGCAGTACTTC. The variable domain in full, with the rest retrieved from reference TRBV2 and TRBJ2-7, is EPEVTQTPSHQVTQMGQEVILRCVPISNHLYFYWYRQILGQKVEFLVSFYNNEISEKSEIFDDQFSVERPDGSNFTLKIRSTKLEDSAMYFCASEKDRVTYEQYFGPGTRLTVT.

This chain's CDR3 is CASSLVLGANEQFF. The DNA for the CDR3 is TGTGCCAGCAGCTTAGTTCTAGGGGCCAATGAGCAGTTCTTC. The rearrangement links TRBV11-2 to TRBJ2-1, with D possibly matching TRBD1 (5 bases). The germline CDR1 and CDR2 sequences are SGHAT and FQNNGV. V lost 1 base to trimming and J lost 6 bases, with 10 bases between them. The CDR3 spans 14 residues.

The rearrangement uses TRBV29-1 and TRBJ1-2, with D hard to call. V gave up 1 base and J gave up 4 bases, with 16 bases separating them. CDR3 length: 15 residues. Germline-derived CDR1 and CDR2 are SQVTM and ANQGSEA. CDR3 residues: CSVEGDREGSYGYTF. DNA of the CDR3: TGCAGCGTTGAAGGGGATCGAGAGGGTTCCTATGGCTACACCTTC.

This clone was seen once. The CDR3 is CAWDSLNTEAFF. CDR3 nucleotides: TGTGCCTGGGACAGCCTGAACACTGAAGCTTTCTTT. V usage is TRBV30 and J usage is TRBJ1-1; weak D call: TRBD1 (5 bases). Germline lookup yields CDR1 GTSNPN and CDR2 SVGIG (reference sequence). With 5 bases removed from V and 0 bases from J, the gap between germline ends came to 7 bases. This CDR3 spans 12 amino acids.

Notes on this clone: Distinct nucleotide sequences in the sample also encode this CDR3. J is TRBJ1-1 and V is TRBV18, with D possibly TRBD1 on 5 matching bases. The CDR3 is made up of 14 amino acids. V was shortened by 4 bases and J by 1 base, with 10 bases between the two germline ends. Germline assignment: CDR1 KGHSH and CDR2 LQKENI. The CDR3 nucleotides are TGTGCCAGCTCACGTGGCCAGGGGAACACTGAAGCTTTCTTT. Translated: CASSRGQGNTEAFF.

The chain joins TRBV30 to TRBJ2-1; 7 positions match TRBD1. Germline CDR1 is GTSNPN and CDR2 is SVGIG (reference sequence). The CDR3 length is 14 residues. With 4 bases clipped from V and 0 bases from J, the junction kept 3 bases outside the gene matches. This CDR3 reads CAWKTGSSYNEQFF. The CDR3 DNA is TGTGCCTGGAAGACAGGGAGCTCCTACAATGAGCAGTTCTTC. The whole variable domain, remainder taken from reference TRBV30 and TRBJ2-1, is SQTIHQWPATLVQPVGSPLSLECTVEGTSNPNLYWYRQAAGRGLQLLFYSVGIGQISSEVPQNLSASRPQDRQFILSSKKLLLSDSGFYLCAWKTGSSYNEQFFGPGTRLTVL.

The V gene is TRBV6-2 or TRBV6-3, the J gene TRBJ1-6; D remains ambiguous. Per germline, CDR1 MNHEY and CDR2 SVGEGT. The CDR3 runs 12 residues. V was trimmed by 5 bases and J by 7 bases, leaving 6 bases between them. The CDR3 is CASSPTNSPLHF. The CDR3 coding sequence is TGTGCCAGCAGTCCGACAAATTCACCCCTCCACTTT.

The V gene is TRBV5-4, the J gene TRBJ2-2; tentative D call: TRBD1 (5 bases). Germline CDR1 is SGHNT and CDR2 is YYREEE (reference sequence). V lost 4 bases, J lost 3 bases, and 16 bases lay in between. This CDR3 comprises 16 residues. For the CDR3, the DNA is TGTGCCAGCAGCCGAGTTGGGGCCTCGGACACCGGGGAGCTGTTTTTT. It codes for CASSRVGASDTGELFF.

The J gene is TRBJ1-2, the V gene TRBV3-1 (or the pseudogene TRBV3-2), with 8 positions matching TRBD1. The CDR3 is made up of 16 amino acids. Losses at the gene ends were 1 base for V and 2 bases for J; bases not matched to a gene: 6. CDR1 and CDR2 (germline): LGHDT, YNNKEL (reference sequence). DNA for the CDR3: TGTGCCAGCAGCCAAGGTGGAGGACAGGGAAACTATGGCTACACCTTC. Its protein is CASSQGGGQGNYGYTF.

This clone was picked up one time. The V call is TRBV5-6, the J call TRBJ1-5; possibly TRBD1 for D (6 bases). Trimming shortened V by 0 bases and J by 7 bases, and 11 bases separated the two germline ends. This CDR3 is 14 amino acids long. Germline CDR1 and CDR2: SGHDT and YYEEEE. CDR3 sequence: CASSLGQGLQPQHF. The CDR3 region has the DNA TGTGCCAGCAGCTTGGGTCAGGGGCTACAGCCCCAGCATTTT.

This clone was detected once. The chain joins TRBV2 to TRBJ1-1; D uncertain. V was shortened by 8 bases and J by 10 bases, with 17 bases between the two germline ends. Germline V gene lookup returns CDR1 SNHLY and CDR2 FYNNEI. This CDR3 has 12 amino acids. CDR3 region: CASSAPPGGAFF. The CDR3 region has the DNA TGTGCCAGCTCGGCCCCCCCCGGCGGAGCTTTCTTT.

The chain couples TRBV6-6 to TRBJ1-6, with 8 positions matching TRBD1. CDR3 length equals 19 residues. The J segment lost 8 bases and the V segment lost 5 bases, leaving 20 bases of the junction unmatched. CDR1 MNHNY and CDR2 SVGAGI come from the germline V gene (reference sequence). CDR3 protein: CASSRPFRQGTTGDSPLHF. In DNA, the CDR3 is TGTGCCAGCAGTCGTCCATTTAGACAGGGGACGACGGGAGATTCACCCCTCCACTTT.

Of note for this clone: This sample also contains other DNA sequences that code for the same CDR3. J is TRBJ1-2 and V is TRBV7-9, with 10 bases lining up with TRBD1. V shed 3 bases, J shed 4 bases, and the junction held 2 bases outside the gene matches. Germline V gene lookup returns CDR1 SEHNR and CDR2 FQNEAQ (reference sequence). The CDR3 contains 14 residues. CDR3 nucleotides: TGTGCCAGCAGCTTGGGGACAGGGGCCTATGGCTACACCTTC. This gives the protein CASSLGTGAYGYTF.

The V gene is TRBV7-8, the J gene TRBJ1-5; 8 bases fit TRBD1. V was pared by 6 bases and J by 7 bases, with 14 bases of the junction left unmatched. CDR1 is SGHVS, CDR2 FQNEAQ, per germline. CDR3 size: 16 residues. CDR3 sequence (DNA): TGTGCCAGCAGTCTTACCCGTACAGGGGGGGTGCAGCCCCAGCATTTT. This encodes CASSLTRTGGVQPQHF.

This clone was detected a few times. The rearrangement joins TRBV7-8 to TRBJ2-7, with D uncertain. This CDR3 has 11 amino acids. Germline assignment: CDR1 SGHVS and CDR2 FQNEAQ. V gave up 5 bases and J gave up 1 base, with 3 bases separating them. In DNA form, the CDR3 reads TGTGCCAGCAGCCCGTCCTACGAGCAGTACTTC. Translated, it gives CASSPSYEQYF.

The J gene is TRBJ2-2, the V gene TRBV9; D may be TRBD2 (7 bases). This CDR3 region has 16 residues. The V end was cut by 4 bases, the J end by 4 bases, with 17 bases between. In germline, CDR1 is SGDLS, CDR2 YYNGEE. The CDR3 is CASSSRGRGRTGELFF. In DNA, the CDR3 is TGTGCCAGCAGCTCCCGGGGGCGGGGGCGCACCGGGGAGCTGTTTTTT.

The CDR3 nucleotides read TGTGCCAGCAGCTTAAGGACAGGGATCACAGATACGCAGTATTTT. Translation: CASSLRTGITDTQYF. The chain employs TRBV5-5 and TRBJ2-3; 8 bases match TRBD1. This CDR3 region has 15 residues. J gave up 2 bases and V 2 bases, and 4 bases lay outside the gene matches. Germline CDR1 and CDR2: SGHKS and YYEKEE (reference sequence).

This chain joins TRBV18 and TRBJ2-1, with unresolved D. CDR1 is KGHSH, CDR2 LQKENI, per germline. The CDR3 spans 15 residues. Trimming stripped 0 bases from V and 6 bases from J, with 12 bases between. The CDR3 DNA reads as TGTGCCAGCTCACCACCGGTAACTCACTTCAATGAGCAGTTCTTC. It encodes CASSPPVTHFNEQFF.

The V gene is TRBV3-1 (or the pseudogene TRBV3-2), the J gene TRBJ2-3; no reliable D call. The V gene's germline CDR1 is LGHDT and CDR2 YNNKEL (reference sequence). The CDR3 spans 14 residues. V was clipped by 4 bases and J by 0 bases, with 8 bases between them. The CDR3 DNA sequence: TGTGCCAGCAGCCTGGGCAGGAGCACAGATACGCAGTATTTT. Its protein is CASSLGRSTDTQYF.

The chain couples TRBV6-5 to TRBJ1-2; TRBD1 matches at 7 bases. Germline CDR1 is MNHEY and CDR2 is SVGAGI. The length of the CDR3 is 13 residues. V gave up 4 bases and J gave up 8 bases; unmatched junction bases: 7. In DNA, the CDR3 is TGTGCCAGCAGTTCGCTGGGGACAGACGGCTACACCTTC. Translating gives CASSSLGTDGYTF.

With regard to this clone: The same CDR3 can be traced to other DNA sequences in this sample. The chain has TRBV5-1 and TRBJ2-6; 10 bases line up with TRBD1. The germline V gene has CDR1 SGHRS and CDR2 YFSETQ. The J segment lost 2 bases and the V segment lost 4 bases, leaving 6 bases of the junction unmatched. The length of the CDR3 is 17 residues. CDR3 coding DNA: TGCGCCAGCAGCAGGACAGGGGGGGGGACTGGGGCCAACGTCCTGACTTTC. This encodes CASSRTGGGTGANVLTF.

The rearrangement joins TRBV6-5 to TRBJ2-3; TRBD2 aligns across 7 bases. Germline V CDR1 and CDR2: MNHEY, SVGAGI. V lost 6 bases and J lost 4; bases outside the gene matches: 4. CDR3 size: 13 residues. CDR3 residues: CASRGRAPDTQYF. CDR3 bases: TGTGCCAGCAGGGGGAGGGCGCCAGATACGCAGTATTTT.

The chain has TRBV6-5 and TRBJ1-4, with TRBD1 matching 9 bases. This CDR3 comprises 14 residues. V gave up 8 bases and J gave up 8 bases; unmatched junction bases: 9. The germline V gene has CDR1 MNHEY and CDR2 SVGAGI. CDR3 sequence: CASELDRGSEKLFF. In DNA form, the CDR3 reads TGTGCCAGCGAACTCGACAGGGGGAGCGAAAAACTGTTTTTT.

V gene TRBV5-6 combines with J gene TRBJ2-7, with D unresolved. V was clipped by 2 bases and J by 1 base, with 4 bases between them. CDR3 length: 12 residues. CDR1 is SGHDT and CDR2 is YYEEEE in the germline V gene. Written as DNA, the CDR3 is TGTGCCAGCAGCTTCCAGTCCTACGAGCAGTACTTC. Encoded protein: CASSFQSYEQYF.

This clone was detected only a few times. The chain combines TRBV5-4 with TRBJ2-1, with 10 positions matching TRBD2. The germline gives CDR1 SGHNT, CDR2 YYREEE (reference sequence). J gave up 1 base and V 3 bases, and 4 bases lay outside the gene matches. The CDR3 contains 16 residues. Here the CDR3 reads CASSSSGRGSYNEQFF. In DNA form, the CDR3 reads TGTGCCAGCAGCTCTAGCGGGAGAGGATCCTACAATGAGCAGTTCTTC.